A single sample is the source of the 5 T cell receptor beta chains below, sequenced in a study of early T cells in non-severe SARS-CoV-2 infection. TCRdb reprocessed the 5' RACE reads with MiXCR, giving one entry per CDR3 protein. The sample has around 12,000 distinct CDR3 sequences; 4.8% are singletons. The sequenced material came from whole blood. These receptors originate from an adult who was a healthcare worker with PCR-confirmed SARS-CoV-2 infection or an uninfected control (not recorded which).

This rearrangement joins TRBV20-1 to TRBJ2-5; 7 positions agree with TRBD2. The CDR3 is 15 residues long. V was pared by 6 bases and J by 4 bases, with 14 bases of the junction left unmatched. Germline CDR1 reads DFQATT; CDR2 reads SNEGSKA (reference sequence). The CDR3 nucleotides are TGCAGTGCCGGACGCTTGGCTAGCGGCCGAGAGACCCAGTACTTC. Translated: CSAGRLASGRETQYF.

This clonotype was recorded many times. The rearrangement joins TRBV4-2 to TRBJ1-5; 10 positions agree with TRBD1. Germline V gene data show CDR1 as LGHNA and CDR2 as YNFKEQ. The CDR3 spans 16 residues. V shed 0 bases and J 7 bases; nucleotides not matched to a gene: 6. The CDR3 sequence is CASSQEGTGAEQPQHF. DNA for the CDR3: TGTGCCAGCAGCCAAGAAGGGACAGGGGCCGAACAGCCCCAGCATTTT.

This clonotype was seen many times. The chain recombines TRBV6-4 with TRBJ2-3; 10 nucleotides line up with TRBD2. CDR1 MRHNA and CDR2 SNTAGT come from the germline V gene. V lost 3 bases, J lost 2 bases, and 2 bases stayed unmatched. CDR3 length: 15 amino acids. The CDR3 DNA is TGTGCCAGCAGTGAAAGCGGGGGGGCCACAGATACGCAGTATTTT. As protein: CASSESGGATDTQYF.

This clonotype occurred a few times. The chain joins TRBV11-1 to TRBJ1-1; D is unclear. Looked up from germline, CDR1 is SGHAT and CDR2 is FQDESV (reference sequence). Trimming stripped 5 bases from V and 3 bases from J, with 13 bases between. The CDR3 loop spans 14 amino acids. CDR3 DNA: TGTGCCAGCAGCCCTTACTTCGGGGACACTGAAGCTTTCTTT. Its protein is CASSPYFGDTEAFF.

By sample share, this clonotype is medium-sized (0.01 to 0.1%). The genes are TRBV6-4 and TRBJ2-2; 8 bases fit TRBD2. Germline loops: CDR1 MRHNA, CDR2 SNTAGT. V dropped 4 bases and J dropped 3; count of bases not matched to a gene: 4. This CDR3 is 15 amino acids long. The CDR3 sequence is CASSVGGAHTGELFF. CDR3 nucleotides: TGTGCCAGCAGTGTCGGGGGGGCACACACCGGGGAGCTGTTTTTT.